Listed below are T cell receptor beta chains from one sample, sequenced in a study of blood T cell repertoires in COVID-19. This table comes from immunoSEQ multiplex PCR, and its TCRdb copy is limited to in-frame clones, with some not included. The repertoire holds 200,000 to 250,000 clones, with just over 85% as singletons. Sequenced material: PBMCs or T cells enriched from blood (not recorded which). The source of these receptors is a woman aged 45 to 65 with acute COVID-19. CDR3s include the opening cysteine and the closing phenylalanine or tryptophan. The order of the fields is V gene, J gene, CDR3 protein.

>TRBV7-9|TRBJ2-1
CASSRTIGTSGDEQFF
>TRBV5-1|TRBJ2-1
CASSLGVYNEQFF
>TRBV7-9|TRBJ2-1
CASTLGAVRSYNEQFF
>TRBV7-9|TRBJ2-3
CASSPTPWLAGVADTQYF
>TRBV3-1/TRBV3-2|TRBJ2-7
CASSQDPIPTSGDPYEQYF
>TRBV5-1|TRBJ1-2
CASSSGFRTVVDGYTF
>TRBV23-1|TRBJ1-2
CASLGSQNYGYTF
>TRBV27|TRBJ1-1
CASSFGLLSTEAFF
>TRBV28|TRBJ2-2
CASSLGRGRGELFF
>TRBV19|TRBJ2-7
CASSRRSTSGSLYEQYF
>TRBV2|TRBJ2-1
CASSQQGGESYNEQFF
>TRBV12-3/TRBV12-4|TRBJ2-7
CASRGTSVYEQYF
>TRBV7-3|TRBJ2-3
CASSPSGLAGSTDTQYF
>TRBV12-3/TRBV12-4|TRBJ2-6
CASSHSGANVLTF
>TRBV9|TRBJ2-7
CASSLAGEQYF
>TRBV28|TRBJ2-1
CASSSRDRQYNEQFF
>TRBV6-1|TRBJ1-1
CASSELRGGWGLNTEAFF
>TRBV6-6|TRBJ1-1
CASSQTGTPNTEAFF
>TRBV4-2|TRBJ2-3
CASSQASTDTQYF
>TRBV10-3|TRBJ1-1
CAISESGQTEAFF
>TRBV7-3|TRBJ2-7
CASSLNPGSYEQYF
>TRBV7-6|TRBJ2-7
CASSPGTRDYEQYF
>TRBV5-1|TRBJ2-5
CASSLGTATEETQYF
>TRBV27|TRBJ2-2
CASSDLVAGGPEGELFF
>TRBV27|TRBJ2-2
CASSPGTGEYGELFF
>TRBV27|TRBJ2-1
CASSLGLAGALLEQFF
>TRBV5-6|TRBJ2-7
CASSLGGQGRYEQYF
>TRBV28|TRBJ2-2
CASSPWDRGSTNTGELFF
>TRBV3-1/TRBV3-2|TRBJ2-1
CASSAQTSGSLGGYNEQFF
>TRBV5-1|TRBJ2-7
CASSWTGTGDYEQYF
>TRBV28|TRBJ2-1
CASSWTGPNEQFF
>TRBV28|TRBJ1-5
CASSTPTGVNQPQHF
>TRBV28|TRBJ2-7
CASLGGEGVFEQYF
>TRBV7-6|TRBJ2-1
CASSLTDSWWNEQFF
>TRBV7-2|TRBJ2-5
CASSLDRRETQYF
>TRBV27|TRBJ2-7
CASRGIDGGATYEQYF
>TRBV27|TRBJ2-1
CASSFRGLGNEQFF
>TRBV5-1|TRBJ1-2
CASSVQGDHGYTF
>TRBV7-2|TRBJ2-1
CASSSTSGSRGEQFF
>TRBV20-1|TRBJ1-2
CSASNRGYTF
>TRBV4-2|TRBJ2-7
CASSQEAGVASGGYEQYF
>TRBV7-9|TRBJ2-1
CASTNLGDIYSYNEQFF
>TRBV11-1|TRBJ1-1
CASSVWDRGTEAFF
>TRBV5-1|TRBJ2-5
CASSPLPGQGGETQYF
>TRBV6-5|TRBJ1-3
CASSPYRTGGNTIYF
>TRBV29-1|TRBJ1-1
CSVPGQANTEAFF
>TRBV9|TRBJ2-1
CASSVGRVPYNEQFF
>TRBV19|TRBJ2-7
CASSTGGTYEQYF
>TRBV12-3/TRBV12-4|TRBJ2-3
CASKIEDTQYF
>TRBV28|TRBJ2-3
CASKETSGTDTQYF
>TRBV9|TRBJ2-7
CASSPTDRGEQYF
>TRBV7-9|TRBJ2-5
CASRPDRFQETQYF
>TRBV3-1/TRBV3-2|TRBJ1-2
CASSPWDRGLGYTF
>TRBV5-6|TRBJ2-1
CASSLVGRNEQFF
>TRBV27|TRBJ2-7
CASSLSGSYEQYF
>TRBV3-1/TRBV3-2|TRBJ2-2
CASSYSYTGELFF
>TRBV29-1|TRBJ2-1
CSVDIGLASEFF
>TRBV4-3|TRBJ2-7
CASSQDRGRVSEQYF